The 30 T cell receptor beta chains below were found in one sample sequenced in a study of OX40 agonist ivuxolimab in advanced cancers. Libraries were constructed by the immunoSEQ multiplex PCR assay. Not all clones reach the TCRdb copy of this immuneACCESS table, which keeps in-frame sequences only. Checked studies attribute under half of the gap to unresolved V genes and leave the rest unexplained. This sample gives about 73,000 clones in total; 80% to 90% of them show up just once. 0.75% of the sample is taken by the ten largest. Sequencing was performed on CD4+ or CD8+ T cells sorted from blood, taken in a trial of the OX40 agonist ivuxolimab. All receptors come from an adult with an advanced solid tumor such as melanoma, head and neck, liver or kidney cancer.

The J gene is TRBJ2-3, the V gene TRBV6-5; D is tentatively TRBD1 or TRBD2 (6 bases each). Between the trimmed V and J ends, which lost 0 bases and 4 bases, there was a span of 14 bases. Germline lookup yields CDR1 MNHEY and CDR2 SVGAGI. This CDR3 spans 16 amino acids. The CDR3, as DNA: TGTGCCAGCAGTTACTCAGACAGGTGGGGGGCAGATACGCAGTATTTT. It encodes CASSYSDRWGADTQYF.

This chain connects TRBV13 to TRBJ2-3; 10 nucleotides agree with TRBD2. V trimming: 1 base; J trimming: 0 bases; junction bases outside the gene matches: 13. The CDR3 runs 20 residues. CDR1 is PRHDT, CDR2 FYEKMQ, per germline (reference sequence). CDR3 in DNA: TGTGCCAGCAGCTTAGTAACGTTGCTAGCGGGAGAAATTAGCACAGATACGCAGTATTTT. It specifies CASSLVTLLAGEISTDTQYF.

DNA of the CDR3: TGTGCCACCAGAGGCTGGACAGGGCCCGACCAGCGAGGCTACACCTTC. Amino acids: CATRGWTGPDQRGYTF. The V gene is TRBV15, the J gene TRBJ1-2, with 8 bases that match TRBD1. The germline V gene has CDR1 LNHNV and CDR2 YYDKDF (reference sequence). The ends lost 6 bases at V and 8 bases at J; junction bases unmatched: 17. The CDR3 runs to 16 residues.

The V call is TRBV7-2, the J call TRBJ2-2; TRBD1 matches at 8 bases. The V and J ends lost 1 base and 6 bases, in that order; junction bases with no gene match: 4. The CDR3 runs to 15 residues. The germline V gene has CDR1 SGHTA and CDR2 FQGNSA. CDR3 sequence: CASSLVPQGAGELFF. The CDR3, as DNA: TGTGCCAGCAGCTTAGTGCCACAGGGGGCCGGGGAGCTGTTTTTT.

The chain couples TRBV5-5 to TRBJ1-1; D gene ambiguous. The germline V and J ends were trimmed by 2 bases and 2 bases, with 13 bases remaining between them. Germline V gives CDR1 SGHKS, CDR2 YYEKEE (reference sequence). The CDR3 extends over 15 amino acids. CDR3 region: CASSFVSTGNTEAFF. The CDR3 DNA is TGTGCCAGCAGCTTCGTGTCGACGGGCAACACTGAAGCTTTCTTT.

This chain connects TRBV14 to TRBJ2-2; D call uncertain. Trimming took 6 bases from V and 0 from J, leaving 5 bases between them. The CDR3 totals 13 residues. The germline V gene has CDR1 SGHDN and CDR2 FVKESK. In DNA, the CDR3 is TGTGCCAGCAGGGGTACGAACACCGGGGAGCTGTTTTTT. Its protein is CASRGTNTGELFF.

The J gene is TRBJ1-5, the V gene TRBV28; TRBD1 matches at 9 bases. The CDR3 has 15 residues. Per the germline V gene, CDR1 is MDHEN and CDR2 is SYDVKM. Trimming removed 6 bases from V and 7 bases from J; junction bases left unmatched: 10. CDR3 loop: CASSTGTGRSQPQHF. Written as DNA, the CDR3 is TGTGCCAGCAGCACCGGGACAGGGAGATCGCAGCCCCAGCATTTT.

DNA of the CDR3: TGTGCCAGCAGCCAGCAGGGGGCGCGGTACAATGAGCAGTTCTTC. Translation: CASSQQGARYNEQFF. The chain has TRBV14 and TRBJ2-1; TRBD1 aligns across 8 bases. CDR1 and CDR2 (germline): SGHDN, FVKESK. This CDR3 region has 15 residues. After removal of 3 bases from V and 4 bases from J, the junction contained 5 bases not matched to a gene.

This chain connects TRBV11-2 to TRBJ2-3; 8 bases fit TRBD2. Looked up from germline, CDR1 is SGHAT and CDR2 is FQNNGV. Germline trimming cut 4 bases from V and 6 bases from J; bases unmatched to any gene: 6. The length of the CDR3 is 14 residues. The CDR3 loop is CASSSGLVVDTQYF. The CDR3 region has the DNA TGTGCCAGCAGCTCGGGACTAGTAGTCGATACGCAGTATTTT.

V gene TRBV2 combines with J gene TRBJ2-1, with D unresolved. The CDR3 sequence is 11 residues long. CDR1 SNHLY and CDR2 FYNNEI come from the germline V gene. The germline V and J ends were trimmed by 8 bases and 5 bases, with 7 bases remaining between them. This chain's CDR3 is CASVYNNEQFF. CDR3 bases: TGTGCCAGCGTCTACAACAATGAGCAGTTCTTC.

The V call is TRBV27, the J call TRBJ2-1; perhaps TRBD1 as D (6 bases). Germline lookup yields CDR1 MNHEY and CDR2 SMNVEV (reference sequence). V was clipped by 4 bases and J by 13 bases, with 20 bases between them. The CDR3 sequence is 14 residues long. CDR3 sequence reads: CASSSGQSFTYQFF. CDR3 DNA sequence: TGTGCCAGCAGTTCAGGACAGTCATTTACATATCAGTTCTTC.

CDR3 in amino acids: CASSAAESYEQYF. The CDR3 DNA is TGTGCCAGCTCCGCGGCCGAGAGCTACGAGCAGTACTTC. The chain uses TRBV18 and TRBJ2-7, with D uncertain. Between the trimmed V and J ends, which lost 6 bases and 3 bases, there was a span of 12 bases. This CDR3 spans 13 amino acids. From germline, CDR1 is KGHSH and CDR2 LQKENI.

This clone turned up a few times. CDR3 DNA: TGTGCCTGGGGGGCGCCGGCCAAAAACATTCAGTACTTC. It specifies CAWGAPAKNIQYF. The gene calls are TRBV30 and TRBJ2-4, with a weak D call TRBD1 (5 bases). Germline V gene lookup returns CDR1 GTSNPN and CDR2 SVGIG (reference sequence). The V gene lost 5 bases and the J gene lost 1 base, with 9 bases spanning the gap. This CDR3 region has 13 residues.

The gene calls are TRBV5-1 and TRBJ2-7; TRBD1 agrees at 7 bases. Germline CDR1 and CDR2: SGHRS and YFSETQ. The CDR3 contains 15 residues. Losses at the gene ends were 3 bases for V and 5 bases for J; bases not matched to a gene: 11. Here the CDR3 reads CASSSRGQPVDEQYF. CDR3 DNA: TGCGCCAGCAGCTCCAGGGGACAGCCTGTGGACGAGCAGTACTTC.

This clone has just one count. This chain connects TRBV19 to TRBJ2-5; tentatively, D is TRBD1 (6 bases). V gave up 3 bases and J gave up 1 base, with 15 bases separating them. The germline V gene has CDR1 LNHDA and CDR2 SQIVND (reference sequence). The CDR3 is made up of 16 amino acids. The CDR3 region is CASSIRRRGGQETQYF. CDR3 DNA: TGTGCCAGTAGTATCAGAAGGAGAGGGGGCCAAGAGACCCAGTACTTC.

The chain employs TRBV4-3 and TRBJ2-2; D gene uncertain. V was pared by 1 base and J by 6 bases, with 12 bases between. CDR3 size: 15 residues. Germline CDR1 reads LGHNA; CDR2 reads YSLEER. The CDR3 coding sequence is TGCGCCAGCAGCCAAGTGGGCCAGACCGCCGGGGAGCTGTTTTTT. Translating it yields CASSQVGQTAGELFF.

V usage is TRBV28 and J usage is TRBJ2-2, with no clear D. V dropped 4 bases and J dropped 4 bases, with 7 bases sitting between them. The CDR3 is 13 residues long. Germline assignment: CDR1 MDHEN and CDR2 SYDVKM. This CDR3 reads CASSSLGTGELFF. The CDR3 region has the DNA TGTGCCAGCAGTTCCCTAGGCACCGGGGAGCTGTTTTTT. The full variable domain, with the rest looked up from reference TRBV28 and TRBJ2-2, is DVKVTQSSRYLVKRTGEKVFLECVQDMDHENMFWYRQDPGLGLRLIYFSYDVKMKEKGDIPEGYSVSREKKERFSLILESASTNQTSMYLCASSSLGTGELFFGEGSRLTVL.

The chain uses TRBV5-6 and TRBJ1-5; 7 bases are shared with TRBD1. Germline assignment: CDR1 SGHDT and CDR2 YYEEEE. Trimming took 3 bases from V and 7 from J; bases not matched to a gene: 7. The CDR3 extends over 14 amino acids. CDR3 sequence: CASSYNRQGQPQHF. The CDR3, as DNA: TGTGCCAGCAGCTACAACCGACAGGGACAGCCCCAGCATTTT.

The chain employs TRBV6-5 and TRBJ1-4; D unresolved. Germline V CDR1 and CDR2: MNHEY, SVGAGI. V was shortened by 2 bases and J by 1 base, with 8 bases between the two germline ends. The length of the CDR3 is 15 residues. The DNA of the CDR3 is TGTGCCAGCAGTTACAAGGGCAGAACTAATGAAAAACTGTTTTTT. Residues: CASSYKGRTNEKLFF.

The V call is TRBV7-2, the J call TRBJ2-5; D gene unclear. The germline CDR1 and CDR2 sequences are SGHTA and FQGNSA. The CDR3 covers 12 residues. The V and J ends lost 5 bases and 4 bases respectively, with 8 bases between them. CDR3 amino acids: CASSPMRETQYF. In DNA form, the CDR3 reads TGTGCCAGCAGCCCCATGAGAGAGACCCAGTACTTC. Looking up the rest from reference TRBV7-2 and TRBJ2-5 gives the full variable domain: GAGVSQSPSNKVTEKGKDVELRCDPISGHTALYWYRQSLGQGLEFLIYFQGNSAPDKSGLPSDRFSAERTGGSVSTLTIQRTQQEDSAVYLCASSPMRETQYFGPGTRLLVL.

The gene calls are TRBV25-1 and TRBJ2-7, with 7 bases lining up with TRBD1. After removal of 7 bases from V and 5 bases from J, the junction contained 11 bases not matched to a gene. Looked up from germline, CDR1 is MGHDK and CDR2 is SYGVNS. CDR3 length: 14 amino acids. The CDR3 sequence: CASTPTGKTHEQYF. In DNA, the CDR3 is TGTGCCAGCACCCCGACAGGGAAAACCCACGAGCAGTACTTC.

The genes are TRBV6-5 and TRBJ1-1; the match to TRBD1 covers 7 bases. This CDR3 is 16 amino acids long. The germline V gene has CDR1 MNHEY and CDR2 SVGAGI. The J segment lost 2 bases and the V segment lost 3 bases, leaving 9 bases of the junction unmatched. The CDR3 region is CASSYRGPSRNTEAFF. The CDR3 DNA follows: TGTGCCAGCAGTTATAGGGGGCCCTCTAGAAACACTGAAGCTTTCTTT.

The chain carries TRBV27 and TRBJ2-4; TRBD2 matches at 15 bases. The CDR3 length is 22 residues. The V gene's germline CDR1 is MNHEY and CDR2 SMNVEV (reference sequence). V was clipped by 4 bases and J by 1 base; unmatched bases: 17. This chain's CDR3 is CASSSTGLAGGEGRLAKNIQYF. Written as DNA, the CDR3 is TGTGCCAGCAGTTCAACGGGACTAGCGGGAGGAGAGGGCAGGTTGGCCAAAAACATTCAGTACTTC.

This chain joins TRBV7-2 and TRBJ1-4; no clear D gene. Trimming stripped 0 bases from V and 8 bases from J, with 13 bases between. CDR1 and CDR2 (germline): SGHTA, FQGNSA. This CDR3 is built from 15 residues. The CDR3 region is CASSLAGAPEEKLFF. CDR3 sequence (DNA): TGTGCCAGCAGCTTAGCTGGCGCCCCCGAGGAAAAACTGTTTTTT.

The chain recombines TRBV27 with TRBJ1-6; no definite D call. The germline V gene has CDR1 MNHEY and CDR2 SMNVEV (reference sequence). Between the trimmed V and J ends, which lost 7 bases and 7 bases, there was a span of 8 bases. The CDR3 is 12 residues long. The CDR3 is CASTPGNSPLHF. The CDR3 DNA follows: TGTGCCAGCACTCCGGGAAATTCACCCCTCCACTTT.

CDR3 loop: CVTVVNEKLFF. The CDR3 DNA reads as TGCGTCACAGTCGTTAATGAAAAACTGTTTTTT. The chain is built from TRBV20-1 and TRBJ1-4; D call uncertain. Germline V gives CDR1 DFQATT, CDR2 SNEGSKA (reference sequence). The CDR3 sequence is 11 residues long.

The DNA of the CDR3 is TGTGCCACCAGCAGAGATTTTCGGACAGGGACCTTCTCTGGGGCCAACGTCCTGACTTTC. This translates into CATSRDFRTGTFSGANVLTF. The rearrangement links TRBV15 to TRBJ2-6; 8 bases are a match to TRBD1. This CDR3 is built from 20 residues. CDR1 is LNHNV and CDR2 is YYDKDF in the germline V gene (reference sequence). The V segment lost 0 bases and the J segment 0 bases; nucleotides outside the gene matches: 10.

This clone was counted between two and nine times. This rearrangement joins TRBV11-2 to TRBJ1-4; no definite D call. Germline assignment: CDR1 SGHAT and CDR2 FQNNGV. The CDR3 sequence is 13 residues long. The V and J ends lost 0 bases and 16 bases respectively, with 15 bases between them. This CDR3 reads CASSLDQDLSPFF. In nucleotides, the CDR3 is TGTGCCAGCAGCTTAGATCAGGACCTATCGCCGTTTTTT.

The rearrangement joins TRBV5-1 to TRBJ2-3; 11 bases agree with TRBD2. CDR3 length equals 17 residues. The V and J ends lost 4 bases and 8 bases, in that order; junction bases with no gene match: 15. In germline, CDR1 is SGHRS, CDR2 YFSETQ. The CDR3 loop is CASSTQGRLAGRGTQYF. The CDR3 DNA is TGCGCCAGCAGCACACAAGGCCGACTAGCGGGGAGGGGTACGCAGTATTTT.

The chain links TRBV19 to TRBJ2-5, with D possibly matching TRBD1 (6 bases). With 3 bases removed from V and 0 bases from J, the gap between germline ends came to 11 bases. Germline CDR1 and CDR2: LNHDA and SQIVND (reference sequence). This CDR3 region has 15 residues. CDR3 protein: CASSIRQGYQETQYF. The DNA of the CDR3 is TGTGCCAGTAGTATTCGGCAGGGGTACCAAGAGACCCAGTACTTC.